The subject of this entry is one T cell receptor (beta chain). The data were obtained in a study of control samples from healthy donors and cancer patients. Measured with immunoSEQ multiplex PCR; TCRdb has only the in-frame clones, and not every one. The sample yields some 120,000 clones, approximately 90% seen once. The trim removed 5 bases at V and 4 bases at J, leaving 6 bases unmatched. The CDR3 runs to 14 residues. The germline V gene encodes CDR1 SGHRS and CDR2 YFSETQ. This receptor was obtained from a young man in good health. The gene calls are TRBV5-1 and TRBJ2-3, with 8 bases lining up with TRBD1. The sequenced sample consisted of blood. This chain's CDR3 is CASRQGGEADTQYF. As DNA, the CDR3 is TGCGCCAGCAGACAGGGGGGAGAGGCAGATACGCAGTATTTT.